The entry that follows covers one TCR beta chain sequence. The sample comes from a study of T cells in Graves' hyperthyroidism and ophthalmopathy. RNA transcripts gave rise to amplified TCR beta CDR3 regions. RT-PCR in the first round (using the HTBI primer set) targeted the TCR CDR3. Using its own MiXCR run on the multiplex PCR reads, TCRdb lists one record per CDR3 protein. This sample has a few hundred thousand distinct CDR3 sequences, with around 20% found just once. Trimming cost V 3 bases and J 12 bases, with 12 bases left between them. In germline, CDR1 is SNHLY, CDR2 FYNNEI. CDR3 size: 12 residues.

This receptor was identified in a woman aged 50 to 60 with Graves' hyperthyroidism. The source material was blood. This chain uses TRBV2 with TRBJ2-1; D is uncertain. The CDR3 spells CASSEEILGQFF. CDR3 nucleotide sequence: TGTGCCAGCAGTGAGGAGATCCTGGGGCAGTTCTTC.